Presented here are 28 T cell receptor beta chains from one specimen sequenced in a study of brain T cells in children with intractable seizures. Time point reported: blood from clinic visit 5 months post-surgery; TSC patient then seizure free. The data were produced by immunoSEQ multiplex PCR, yet TCRdb's version contains in-frame clones alone and is incomplete. The sample yields about 340,000 clones, over 90% seen once. Sample: peripheral blood, taken less than 6 months after surgery. All receptors come from a boy under two years old with tuberous sclerosis and intractable seizures.

The rearrangement joins TRBV7-2 to TRBJ1-1, with D possibly being TRBD1 (5 bases). The CDR3 loop spans 14 amino acids. V was trimmed by 2 bases and J by 8 bases, leaving 15 bases between them. CDR1 is SGHTA, CDR2 FQGNSA, per germline. In nucleotides, the CDR3 is TGTGCCAGCAGCTTAACGGGGACCTCTCAAGAAGCTTTCTTT. Amino acids: CASSLTGTSQEAFF.

The chain is built from TRBV7-3 and TRBJ1-2; TRBD1 might be the D (5 bases). V was trimmed by 0 bases and J by 3 bases, leaving 14 bases between them. Germline assignment: CDR1 SGHTA and CDR2 FQGTGA. This CDR3 spans 16 amino acids. The CDR3 region has the DNA TGTGCCAGCAGCTTAACCCCAGGGAGACGGCACTATGGCTACACCTTC. This translates into CASSLTPGRRHYGYTF.

CDR3 in DNA: TGTGCCAGCAGCTCTCGGGACTCGACCAATGAGCAGTTCTTC. It encodes CASSSRDSTNEQFF. The chain recombines TRBV7-8 with TRBJ2-1; D is possibly TRBD2 (6 bases). V gave up 4 bases and J gave up 6 bases, with 13 bases separating them. CDR1 is SGHVS and CDR2 is FQNEAQ in the germline V gene. The CDR3 covers 14 residues.

V and J are TRBV13 and TRBJ2-3; 8 bases map to TRBD1. V lost 3 bases to trimming and J lost 2 bases; unmatched junction nucleotides: 7. From germline, CDR1 is PRHDT and CDR2 FYEKMQ (reference sequence). The length of the CDR3 is 16 residues. The CDR3 DNA reads TGTGCCAGCAGCTTGGGCCGGGACAGGCTCACAGATACGCAGTATTTT. The encoded protein is CASSLGRDRLTDTQYF.

CDR3 amino acids: CASSQDRDRASGGYTF. DNA of the CDR3: TGTGCCAGCAGCCAAGACCGGGACAGGGCAAGTGGTGGCTACACCTTC. The gene calls are TRBV4-2 and TRBJ1-2, with 9 bases identical to TRBD1. After removal of 0 bases from V and 7 bases from J, the junction contained 9 bases not matched to a gene. The CDR3 runs 16 residues. CDR1 and CDR2 (germline): LGHNA, YNFKEQ.

V gene TRBV25-1 combines with J gene TRBJ1-1; D may be TRBD1 (5 bases). This CDR3 has 14 residues. The germline V gene encodes CDR1 MGHDK and CDR2 SYGVNS. V was pared by 6 bases and J by 1 base, with 12 bases between. CDR3 region: CASSWGVENTEAFF. The CDR3 DNA reads TGTGCCAGCAGCTGGGGGGTGGAGAACACTGAAGCTTTCTTT.

This clone showed up just once. The genes are TRBV7-3 and TRBJ2-3; 12 bases fit TRBD2. CDR3 length: 14 residues. With V trimmed by 5 bases and J by 6 bases, 3 bases remained unmatched. The germline V gene encodes CDR1 SGHTA and CDR2 FQGTGA. CDR3 nucleotides: TGTGCCAGCAGCACTAGCGGGGGGCCTGATACGCAGTATTTT. The encoded protein is CASSTSGGPDTQYF.

The chain links TRBV5-4 to TRBJ1-3; a possible D gene is TRBD1 (6 bases). The CDR3 runs to 14 residues. Trimming took off 4 bases at V and 1 base at J, with 9 bases between the two ends. Germline V gene sequence: CDR1 SGHNT, CDR2 YYREEE (reference sequence). The CDR3 region is CASSGRGSGNTIYF. The CDR3 region has the DNA TGTGCCAGCAGCGGGAGGGGGTCTGGAAACACCATATATTTT.

The CDR3 nucleotides read TGTGCCAGCAGCCAAGTTGTCAGGGGGCATTCCACTGAAGCTTTCTTT. This translates into CASSQVVRGHSTEAFF. This rearrangement joins TRBV3-1 (or the pseudogene TRBV3-2) to TRBJ1-1; 8 bases agree with TRBD1. In germline, CDR1 is LGHDT, CDR2 YNNKEL (reference sequence). With V trimmed by 1 base and J by 4 bases, 8 bases remained unmatched. The CDR3 is made up of 16 amino acids.

The rearrangement joins TRBV10-3 to TRBJ1-1; 7 bases are a match to TRBD1. There are 15 residues in the CDR3. Per germline, CDR1 ENHRY and CDR2 SYGVKD. After removal of 5 bases from V and 1 base from J, the junction contained 7 bases not matched to a gene. The CDR3 bases are TGTGCCATCAGTACGGACAGGACCCCGAACACTGAAGCTTTCTTT. This sequence encodes CAISTDRTPNTEAFF.

V usage is TRBV25-1 and J usage is TRBJ1-2, with D maybe TRBD1 (6 bases). Trimming took 2 bases from V and 4 from J, leaving 14 bases between them. The V gene's germline CDR1 is MGHDK and CDR2 SYGVNS. This CDR3 comprises 15 residues. The DNA of the CDR3 is TGTGCCAGCAGTGAACCGGGACACTCGTTCTATGGCTACACCTTC. Its protein is CASSEPGHSFYGYTF.

The chain joins TRBV19 to TRBJ2-3; D is uncertain. Germline CDR1 is LNHDA and CDR2 is SQIVND (reference sequence). This CDR3 comprises 13 residues. V was trimmed by 2 bases and J by 1 base, leaving 4 bases between them. For the CDR3, the DNA is TGTGCCAGTAGTATATTGGGCACAGATACGCAGTATTTT. Its translation: CASSILGTDTQYF.

The rearrangement links TRBV3-1 (or the pseudogene TRBV3-2) to TRBJ2-7; the D call may be TRBD1 or TRBD2 (5 bases each). The CDR3 runs to 14 residues. V was trimmed by 6 bases and J by 0 bases, leaving 12 bases between them. In germline, CDR1 is LGHDT, CDR2 YNNKEL (reference sequence). CDR3 in amino acids: CASSRDVLSYEQYF. CDR3 sequence (DNA): TGTGCCAGCAGTCGGGACGTCCTCTCCTACGAGCAGTACTTC.

The chain uses TRBV6-1 and TRBJ2-7; D possibly corresponds to TRBD2 (6 bases). CDR3 size: 15 residues. Germline V gives CDR1 MNHNS, CDR2 SASEGT. Trimming stripped 2 bases from V and 2 bases from J, with 13 bases between. The CDR3 loop reads CASSENLRGPYEQYF. DNA for the CDR3: TGTGCCAGCAGTGAAAATTTGCGGGGCCCCTACGAGCAGTACTTC.

The chain employs TRBV30 and TRBJ1-2; D possibly corresponds to TRBD1 (5 bases). Trimming left V 5 bases short and J 7 bases short, with 29 bases between. CDR3 size: 17 residues. In germline, CDR1 is GTSNPN, CDR2 SVGIG (reference sequence). CDR3: CAWEGRTGDRHFSGYTF. As DNA, the CDR3 is TGTGCCTGGGAAGGTCGGACGGGGGATCGCCACTTCTCTGGCTACACCTTC. The full variable domain, rest sourced from reference TRBV30 and TRBJ1-2, is SQTIHQWPATLVQPVGSPLSLECTVEGTSNPNLYWYRQAAGRGLQLLFYSVGIGQISSEVPQNLSASRPQDRQFILSSKKLLLSDSGFYLCAWEGRTGDRHFSGYTFGSGTRLTVV.

The V and J genes are TRBV15 and TRBJ1-4, with D uncertain. In germline, CDR1 is LNHNV, CDR2 YYDKDF (reference sequence). The CDR3 has 16 residues. V was clipped by 5 bases and J by 5 bases, with 18 bases between them. CDR3 residues: CATSPRPGTLNEKLFF. The CDR3 DNA follows: TGTGCCACCAGCCCCCGTCCGGGTACCCTAAATGAAAAACTGTTTTTT.

The chain combines TRBV5-8 with TRBJ1-4; 7 bases match TRBD1. Germline V gene data show CDR1 as SGHTS and CDR2 as YDEGEE. With V trimmed by 6 bases and J by 4 bases, 6 bases remained unmatched. The CDR3 spans 14 residues. The CDR3 is CASTRDSYNEKLFF. As DNA, the CDR3 is TGTGCCAGCACCCGGGACAGCTATAATGAAAAACTGTTTTTT.

The chain couples TRBV24-1 to TRBJ2-3; perhaps TRBD1 as D (5 bases). Germline V lookup: CDR1 KGHDR, CDR2 SFDVKD. Trimming shortened V by 3 bases and J by 0 bases, and 15 bases separated the two germline ends. The CDR3 runs to 17 residues. The CDR3 DNA follows: TGTGCCACCAGTGATAGGGGAACTGTTACTAGCACAGATACGCAGTATTTT. Protein: CATSDRGTVTSTDTQYF.

The chain combines TRBV28 with TRBJ1-1; D is unresolved. V shed 5 bases and J shed 3 bases, with 10 bases lying between them. This CDR3 spans 13 amino acids. Germline V lookup: CDR1 MDHEN, CDR2 SYDVKM. CDR3 DNA: TGTGCCAGCAGTGGGGTATTGGACACTGAAGCTTTCTTT. Encoded protein: CASSGVLDTEAFF.

This sequence joins TRBV6-5 and TRBJ2-7; D uncertain. CDR3 length equals 13 residues. Deletions cut 8 bases from V and 2 bases from J, with 13 bases between. Germline CDR1 is MNHEY and CDR2 is SVGAGI. CDR3 DNA sequence: TGTGCCAGCGGGTGGACGGTTACCTACGAGCAGTACTTC. Its translation is CASGWTVTYEQYF.

This clone was seen a few times. This chain links TRBV6-5 with TRBJ2-1; D uncertain. Per germline, CDR1 MNHEY and CDR2 SVGAGI. The CDR3 is 15 amino acids. Trimming took off 2 bases at V and 8 bases at J, with 16 bases between the two ends. The CDR3, as DNA: TGTGCCAGCAGTTACGGGGTCCCTGGGATGGATGAGCAGTTCTTC. Translating it yields CASSYGVPGMDEQFF.

The chain recombines TRBV27 with TRBJ2-3; possible D gene TRBD2, 5 bases. The CDR3 length is 16 residues. V lost 5 bases and J lost 4, with 19 bases in between. CDR1 is MNHEY and CDR2 is SMNVEV in the germline V gene (reference sequence). The CDR3 sequence: CASSHQLGRGPDTQYF. Here the CDR3 DNA reads TGTGCCAGCAGTCACCAACTGGGCCGGGGTCCAGATACGCAGTATTTT.

The chain couples TRBV7-3 to TRBJ2-7, with D tentatively TRBD2 (5 bases). CDR1 is SGHTA and CDR2 is FQGTGA in the germline V gene. Trimming pared 1 base from V and 5 bases from J, leaving 9 bases between. CDR3 size: 13 residues. The CDR3 nucleotides read TGTGCCAGCAGCTTAAAGGGTAGCGACGAGCAGTACTTC. Translating it yields CASSLKGSDEQYF.

The chain is built from TRBV6-5 and TRBJ2-2, with a tentative D call TRBD2 (5 bases). Germline CDR1 reads MNHEY; CDR2 reads SVGAGI. Trimming stripped 6 bases from V and 4 bases from J, with 15 bases between. The CDR3 is 15 residues long. CDR3 protein: CASRKRQVLTGELFF. As DNA, the CDR3 is TGTGCCAGCAGGAAGCGGCAGGTCCTCACCGGGGAGCTGTTTTTT.

The chain recombines TRBV29-1 with TRBJ2-2, with D hard to call. From germline, CDR1 is SQVTM and CDR2 ANQGSEA. V lost 3 bases and J lost 1, with 6 bases in between. The CDR3 contains 13 residues. DNA for the CDR3: TGCAGCGTTGATTTAGGGAACACCGGGGAGCTGTTTTTT. Amino acids: CSVDLGNTGELFF.

The chain links TRBV28 to TRBJ1-6; TRBD1 agrees at 7 bases. The J segment lost 10 bases and the V segment lost 11 bases, leaving 8 bases of the junction unmatched. This CDR3 comprises 12 residues. Germline CDR1 and CDR2: MDHEN and SYDVKM. The CDR3 DNA is TGTGCCGGTTCAGGGGGAGGATCACCCCTCCACTTT. It yields the protein CAGSGGGSPLHF.

The gene calls are TRBV7-9 and TRBJ2-2; D remains ambiguous. The V end lost 5 bases, the J end lost 0 bases, and 19 bases lay between the germline ends. This CDR3 region has 18 residues. Germline V gene lookup returns CDR1 SEHNR and CDR2 FQNEAQ (reference sequence). CDR3 sequence (DNA): TGTGCCAGCAGCCAAAGGGTAATTAGCCCTACGAACACCGGGGAGCTGTTTTTT. It codes for CASSQRVISPTNTGELFF. Together with reference TRBV7-9 and TRBJ2-2, the CDR3 gives the full variable domain: DTGVSQNPRHKITKRGQNVTFRCDPISEHNRLYWYRQTLGQGPEFLTYFQNEAQLEKSRLLSDRFSAERPKGSFSTLEIQRTEQGDSAMYLCASSQRVISPTNTGELFFGEGSRLTVL.

This clone was recorded once. This sequence joins TRBV7-8 and TRBJ2-1; D unresolved. Between the trimmed V and J ends, which lost 6 bases and 4 bases, there was a span of 16 bases. The CDR3 extends over 15 amino acids. Germline V gene lookup returns CDR1 SGHVS and CDR2 FQNEAQ. CDR3 in amino acids: CASRFDGRPYNEQFF. The CDR3 bases are TGTGCCAGCAGGTTCGACGGGCGGCCGTACAATGAGCAGTTCTTC.